This record covers a single TCR beta chain. The antigen is undetermined. These data belong to a study of cytotoxic CD8 clonotypes in ibrutinib-treated CLL. In the study overall: In all, roughly twelve patients were relapsed/refractory, approximately 16 were treatment-naive and around 17 were IGHV unmutated. A median 12 months of treatment, range 6 to 36, preceded the collection of response samples.

Libraries were prepared by immunoSEQ multiplex PCR; TCRdb keeps only in-frame clonotypes and omits some of them. Here the sample spans about 250,000 clones, around three quarters being singletons. This CDR3 has 14 residues. V shed 5 bases and J 2 bases; nucleotides not matched to a gene: 6. The germline V gene has CDR1 MNHNY and CDR2 SVGAGI (reference sequence). Study observations and caveats: Clonality at baseline surpassed age-matched healthy donors and tracked circulating CD8+ T-cell counts. Progressing and sustained-remission patients had different sampling times.

The chain joins TRBV6-6 to TRBJ2-7; 7 bases agree with TRBD2. Sequenced here: PBMCs, sampled after 24 months of ibrutinib treatment. The clonotype was recovered from a human donor with chronic lymphocytic leukemia. The CDR3 region has the DNA TGTGCCAGCAGTATAACCGGGACTACCTACGAGCAGTACTTC. Translated: CASSITGTTYEQYF.